This TCR beta chain was recovered during a study of blood T cell repertoires in COVID-19. Resolution of symptoms, clearance, or two negative PCRs was present in recovered Cohort 3 donors. Original data processing: Amplification of reference gene primers was used by the study to estimate nucleated cell counts. Sequencing used immunoSEQ multiplex PCR; TCRdb keeps in-frame clones, though not all of them. The D gene and trimming were derived from the DNA, and the V and J assignments and clone size from that table. The sample records roughly 300,000 clones, around 85% being singletons. Sequencing was performed on PBMCs or T cells enriched from blood (not recorded which). The TCR comes from a woman between 50 and 59 years old who had recovered from COVID-19.

CDR3 protein: CASSQDTTIAQYF. Here the CDR3 DNA reads TGTGCCAGCAGCCAAGATACTACCATCGCGCAGTATTTT. The chain has TRBV4-2 and TRBJ2-3, with D hard to call. Trimming pared 0 bases from V and 10 bases from J, leaving 11 bases between. The CDR3 is 13 residues long. The germline gives CDR1 LGHNA, CDR2 YNFKEQ.